This T cell receptor beta chain was documented in a study of blood T cell repertoires in COVID-19. Sequencing used immunoSEQ multiplex PCR; TCRdb keeps in-frame clones, though not all of them. The sample includes a few hundred thousand clones, 84% of them seen just once. The J segment lost 1 base and the V segment lost 4 bases, leaving 8 bases of the junction unmatched. Germline V gives CDR1 SGHTA, CDR2 FQGTGA. The CDR3 extends over 16 amino acids. The clonotype comes from a man aged 45-65 years who had recovered from COVID-19. The sample was PBMCs or T cells enriched from blood (not recorded which). This sequence joins TRBV7-3 and TRBJ2-3, with TRBD1 matching over 7 bases. The CDR3 spells CASSSTPTGGTDTQYF. The DNA of the CDR3 is TGTGCCAGCAGCTCTACTCCCACAGGGGGCACAGATACGCAGTATTTT. Full variable domain (remainder filled in from reference TRBV7-3 and TRBJ2-3): GAGVSQTPSNKVTEKGKYVELRCDPISGHTALYWYRQSLGQGPEFLIYFQGTGAADDSGLPNDRFFAVRPEGSVSTLKIQRTERGDSAVYLCASSSTPTGGTDTQYFGPGTRLTVL.